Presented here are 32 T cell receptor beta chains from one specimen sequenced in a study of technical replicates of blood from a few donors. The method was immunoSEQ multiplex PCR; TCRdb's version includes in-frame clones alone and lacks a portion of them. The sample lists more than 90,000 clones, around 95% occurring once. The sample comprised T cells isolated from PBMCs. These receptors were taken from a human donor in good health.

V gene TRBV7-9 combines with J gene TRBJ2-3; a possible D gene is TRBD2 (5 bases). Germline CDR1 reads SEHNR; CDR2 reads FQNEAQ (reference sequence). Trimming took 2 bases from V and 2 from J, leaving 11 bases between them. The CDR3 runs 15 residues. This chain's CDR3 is CASSLPSSPTDTQYF. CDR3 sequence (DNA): TGTGCCAGCAGCTTACCTAGCAGCCCCACAGATACGCAGTATTTT.

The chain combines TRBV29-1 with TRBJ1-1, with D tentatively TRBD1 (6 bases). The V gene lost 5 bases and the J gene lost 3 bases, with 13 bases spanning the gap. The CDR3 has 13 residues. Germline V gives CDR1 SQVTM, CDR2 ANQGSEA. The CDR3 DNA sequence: TGCAGCGTTCCGGGGGGCAAGGACACTGAAGCTTTCTTT. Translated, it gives CSVPGGKDTEAFF.

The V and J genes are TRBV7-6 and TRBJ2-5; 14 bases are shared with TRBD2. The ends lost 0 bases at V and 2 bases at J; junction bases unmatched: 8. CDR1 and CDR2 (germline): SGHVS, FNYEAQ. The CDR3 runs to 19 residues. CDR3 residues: CASSLASGLAGGPQETQYF. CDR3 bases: TGTGCCAGCAGCTTAGCTTCAGGACTAGCGGGGGGTCCACAAGAGACCCAGTACTTC.

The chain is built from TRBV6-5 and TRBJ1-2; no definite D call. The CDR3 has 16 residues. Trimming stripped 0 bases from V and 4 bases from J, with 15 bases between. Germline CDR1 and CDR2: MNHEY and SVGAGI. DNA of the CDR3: TGTGCCAGCAGTTACTCATTTTACAGTAACGCCTATGGCTACACCTTC. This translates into CASSYSFYSNAYGYTF.

DNA of the CDR3: TGTGCCAGCAGCTCCGGGACAGGGGGCCTCTACGAGCAGTACTTC. Protein product: CASSSGTGGLYEQYF. This chain links TRBV2 with TRBJ2-7, with TRBD1 matching over 12 bases. Germline CDR1 and CDR2: SNHLY and FYNNEI. After removal of 6 bases from V and 3 bases from J, the junction contained 6 bases not matched to a gene. This CDR3 comprises 15 residues.

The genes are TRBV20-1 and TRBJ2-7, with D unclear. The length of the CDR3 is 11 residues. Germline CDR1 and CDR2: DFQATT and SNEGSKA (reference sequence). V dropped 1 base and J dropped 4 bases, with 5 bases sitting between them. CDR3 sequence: CSARVQYEQYF. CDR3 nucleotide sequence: TGCAGTGCTAGAGTCCAATACGAGCAGTACTTC.

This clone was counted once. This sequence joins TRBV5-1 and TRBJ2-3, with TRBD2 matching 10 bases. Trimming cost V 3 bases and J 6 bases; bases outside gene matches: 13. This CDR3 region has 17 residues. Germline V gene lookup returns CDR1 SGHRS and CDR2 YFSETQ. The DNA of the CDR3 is TGCGCCAGCAGCTCCGGGACTAGCGCCTCCCTGGGGGATACGCAGTATTTT. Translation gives CASSSGTSASLGDTQYF.

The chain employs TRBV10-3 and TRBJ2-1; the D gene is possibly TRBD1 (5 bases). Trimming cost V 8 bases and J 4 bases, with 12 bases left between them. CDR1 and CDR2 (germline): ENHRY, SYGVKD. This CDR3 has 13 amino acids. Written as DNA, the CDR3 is TGTGCCATCGGAGAGACAGAATACAATGAGCAGTTCTTC. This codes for CAIGETEYNEQFF.

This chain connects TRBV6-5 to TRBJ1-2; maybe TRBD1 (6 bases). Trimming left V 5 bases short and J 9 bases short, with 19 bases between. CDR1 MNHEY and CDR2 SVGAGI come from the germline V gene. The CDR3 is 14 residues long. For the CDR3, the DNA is TGTGCCAGCAGTGAAGACAGGTTTCCCCTCCGCTACACCTTC. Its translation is CASSEDRFPLRYTF.

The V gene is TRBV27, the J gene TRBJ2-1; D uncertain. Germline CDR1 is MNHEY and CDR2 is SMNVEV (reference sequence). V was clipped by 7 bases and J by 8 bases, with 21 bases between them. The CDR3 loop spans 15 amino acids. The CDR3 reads CASTARSPAADEQFF. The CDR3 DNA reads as TGTGCCAGCACCGCCCGGTCTCCCGCGGCGGATGAGCAGTTCTTC.

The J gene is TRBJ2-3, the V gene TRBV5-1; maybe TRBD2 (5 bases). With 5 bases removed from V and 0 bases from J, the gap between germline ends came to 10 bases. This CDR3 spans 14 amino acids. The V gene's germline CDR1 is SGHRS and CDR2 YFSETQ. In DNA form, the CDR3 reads TGCGCCAGCAGTTTAGCGAGTAGCACAGATACGCAGTATTTT. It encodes CASSLASSTDTQYF.

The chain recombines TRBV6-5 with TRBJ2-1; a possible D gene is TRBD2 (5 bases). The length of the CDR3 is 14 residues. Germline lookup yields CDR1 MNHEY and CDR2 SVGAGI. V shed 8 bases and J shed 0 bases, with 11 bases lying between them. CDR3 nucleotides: TGTGCCAGCCGGGGATTAAGCTCCTACAATGAGCAGTTCTTC. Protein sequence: CASRGLSSYNEQFF.

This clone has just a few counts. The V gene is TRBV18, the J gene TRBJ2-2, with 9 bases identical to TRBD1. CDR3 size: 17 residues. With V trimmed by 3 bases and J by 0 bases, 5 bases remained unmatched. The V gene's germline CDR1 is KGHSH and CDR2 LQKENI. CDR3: CASSPYGTGSNTGELFF. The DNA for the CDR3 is TGTGCCAGCTCACCGTATGGGACAGGGTCGAACACCGGGGAGCTGTTTTTT.

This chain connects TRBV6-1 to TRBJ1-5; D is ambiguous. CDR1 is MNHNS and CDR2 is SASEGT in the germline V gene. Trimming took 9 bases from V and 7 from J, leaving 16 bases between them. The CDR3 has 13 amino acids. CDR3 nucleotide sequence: TGTGCCAGGTCCTGGTTGTCGGTCCAGCCCCAGCATTTT. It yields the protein CARSWLSVQPQHF.

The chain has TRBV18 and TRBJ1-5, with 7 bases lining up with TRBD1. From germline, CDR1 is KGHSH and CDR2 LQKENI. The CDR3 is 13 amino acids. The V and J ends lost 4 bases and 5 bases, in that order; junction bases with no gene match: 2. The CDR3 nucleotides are TGTGCCAGCTCACTTGACAGGGATCAGCCCCAGCATTTT. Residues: CASSLDRDQPQHF.

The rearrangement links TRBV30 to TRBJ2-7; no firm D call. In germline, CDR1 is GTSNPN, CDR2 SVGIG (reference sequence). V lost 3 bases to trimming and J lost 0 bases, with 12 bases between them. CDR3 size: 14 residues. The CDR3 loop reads CAWSVDMASYEQYF. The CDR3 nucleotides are TGTGCCTGGAGCGTTGATATGGCCTCCTACGAGCAGTACTTC.

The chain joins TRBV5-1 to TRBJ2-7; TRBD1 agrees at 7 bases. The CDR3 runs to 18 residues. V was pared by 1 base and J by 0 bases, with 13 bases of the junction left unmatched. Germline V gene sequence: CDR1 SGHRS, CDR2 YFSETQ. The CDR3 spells CASSLWGMTGSSSYEQYF. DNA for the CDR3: TGCGCCAGCAGCTTGTGGGGGATGACAGGGAGCAGCTCCTACGAGCAGTACTTC.

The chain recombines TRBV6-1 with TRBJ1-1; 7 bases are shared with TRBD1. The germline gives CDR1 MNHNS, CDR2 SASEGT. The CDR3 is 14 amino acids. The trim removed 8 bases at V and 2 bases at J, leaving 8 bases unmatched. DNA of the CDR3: TGTGCCAGCCGGGTAGGGGGCGATAACACTGAAGCTTTCTTT. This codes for CASRVGGDNTEAFF.

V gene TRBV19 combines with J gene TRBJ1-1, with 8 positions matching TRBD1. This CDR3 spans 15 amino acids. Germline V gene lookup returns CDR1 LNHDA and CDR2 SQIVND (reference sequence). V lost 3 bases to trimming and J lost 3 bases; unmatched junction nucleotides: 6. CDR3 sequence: CASSILGQGYTEAFF. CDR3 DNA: TGTGCCAGTAGTATTCTCGGACAGGGTTACACTGAAGCTTTCTTT.

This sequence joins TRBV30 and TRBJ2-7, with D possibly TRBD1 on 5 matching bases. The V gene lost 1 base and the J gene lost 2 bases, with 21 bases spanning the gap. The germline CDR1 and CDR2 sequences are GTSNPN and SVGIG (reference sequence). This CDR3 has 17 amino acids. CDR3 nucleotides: TGTGCCTGGAGTGCTAAGGTAGGGGCGGAACCTACCTACGAGCAGTACTTC. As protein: CAWSAKVGAEPTYEQYF. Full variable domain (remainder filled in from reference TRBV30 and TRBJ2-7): SQTIHQWPATLVQPVGSPLSLECTVEGTSNPNLYWYRQAAGRGLQLLFYSVGIGQISSEVPQNLSASRPQDRQFILSSKKLLLSDSGFYLCAWSAKVGAEPTYEQYFGPGTRLTVT.

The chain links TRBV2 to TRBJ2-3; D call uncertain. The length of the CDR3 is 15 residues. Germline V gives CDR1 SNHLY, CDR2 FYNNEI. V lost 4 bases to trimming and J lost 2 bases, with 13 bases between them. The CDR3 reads CASSGGLTDTDTQYF. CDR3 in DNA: TGTGCCAGCAGTGGCGGCCTAACGGACACAGATACGCAGTATTTT. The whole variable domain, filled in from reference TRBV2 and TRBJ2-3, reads EPEVTQTPSHQVTQMGQEVILRCVPISNHLYFYWYRQILGQKVEFLVSFYNNEISEKSEIFDDQFSVERPDGSNFTLKIRSTKLEDSAMYFCASSGGLTDTDTQYFGPGTRLTVL.

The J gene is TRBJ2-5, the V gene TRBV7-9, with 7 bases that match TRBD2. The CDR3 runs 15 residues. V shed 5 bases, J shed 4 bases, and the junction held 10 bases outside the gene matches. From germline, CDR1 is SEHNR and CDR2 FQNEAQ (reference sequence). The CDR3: CASSVGLAVRETQYF. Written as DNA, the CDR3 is TGTGCCAGCAGCGTGGGGCTAGCGGTCCGAGAGACCCAGTACTTC. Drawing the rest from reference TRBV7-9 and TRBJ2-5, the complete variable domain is DTGVSQNPRHKITKRGQNVTFRCDPISEHNRLYWYRQTLGQGPEFLTYFQNEAQLEKSRLLSDRFSAERPKGSFSTLEIQRTEQGDSAMYLCASSVGLAVRETQYFGPGTRLLVL.

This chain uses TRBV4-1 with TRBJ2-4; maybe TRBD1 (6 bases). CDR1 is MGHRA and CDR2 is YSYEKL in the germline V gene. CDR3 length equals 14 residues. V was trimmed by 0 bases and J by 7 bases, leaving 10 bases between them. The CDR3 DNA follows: TGCGCCAGCAGCCAAGATCCAAGGGGGAACATTCAGTACTTC. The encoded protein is CASSQDPRGNIQYF.

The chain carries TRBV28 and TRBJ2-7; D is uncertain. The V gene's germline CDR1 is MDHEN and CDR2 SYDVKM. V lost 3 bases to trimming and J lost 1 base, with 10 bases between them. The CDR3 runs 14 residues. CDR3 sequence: CASSFEAISYEQYF. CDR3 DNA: TGTGCCAGCAGTTTTGAGGCGATTTCCTACGAGCAGTACTTC.

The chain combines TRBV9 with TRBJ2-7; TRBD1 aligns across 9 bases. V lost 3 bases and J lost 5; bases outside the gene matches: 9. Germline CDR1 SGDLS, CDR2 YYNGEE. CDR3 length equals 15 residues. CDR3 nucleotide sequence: TGTGCCAGCAGCGCCCGGGACAGGGTTTTCGACGAGCAGTACTTC. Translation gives CASSARDRVFDEQYF.

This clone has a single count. CDR3 DNA sequence: TGTGCCAGCAGTGAAGCCAGGACAGGGGGGAGGTATTTCAATCAGCCCCAGCATTTT. This gives the protein CASSEARTGGRYFNQPQHF. The rearrangement uses TRBV6-1 and TRBJ1-5, with 10 bases fitting TRBD1. Germline CDR1 and CDR2: MNHNS and SASEGT. The V gene end was trimmed by 0 bases and the J gene end by 3 bases; junction bases not matched to a gene: 11. The length of the CDR3 is 19 residues.

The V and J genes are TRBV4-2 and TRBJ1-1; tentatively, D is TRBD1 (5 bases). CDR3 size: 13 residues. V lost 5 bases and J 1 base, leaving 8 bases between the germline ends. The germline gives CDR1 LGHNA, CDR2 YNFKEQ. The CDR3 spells CASSGGWNTEAFF. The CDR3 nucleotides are TGTGCCAGCAGCGGGGGGTGGAACACTGAAGCTTTCTTT.

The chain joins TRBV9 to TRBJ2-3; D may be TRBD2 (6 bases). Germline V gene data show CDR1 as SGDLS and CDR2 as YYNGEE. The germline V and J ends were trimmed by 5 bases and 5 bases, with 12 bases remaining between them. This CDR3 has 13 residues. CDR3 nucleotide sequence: TGTGCCAGCAGGGACTACCAGAGAGATACGCAGTATTTT. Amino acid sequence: CASRDYQRDTQYF. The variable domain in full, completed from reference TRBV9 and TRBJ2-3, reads DSGVTQTPKHLITATGQRVTLRCSPRSGDLSVYWYQQSLDQGLQFLIQYYNGEERAKGNILERFSAQQFPDLHSELNLSSLELGDSALYFCASRDYQRDTQYFGPGTRLTVL.

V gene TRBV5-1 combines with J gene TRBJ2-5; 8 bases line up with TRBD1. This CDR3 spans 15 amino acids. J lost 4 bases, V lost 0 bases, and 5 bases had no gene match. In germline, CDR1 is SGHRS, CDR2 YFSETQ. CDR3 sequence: CASSLARGRAETQYF. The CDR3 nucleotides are TGCGCCAGCAGCTTGGCCAGGGGGCGTGCAGAGACCCAGTACTTC.

In DNA, the CDR3 is TGCGCCAGCGGCGGAGCTAGCGATCTCTTCACAGATACGCAGTATTTT. Protein sequence: CASGGASDLFTDTQYF. The chain joins TRBV5-1 to TRBJ2-3, with D maybe TRBD2 (6 bases). Per the germline V gene, CDR1 is SGHRS and CDR2 is YFSETQ. This CDR3 region has 16 residues. Deletions cut 7 bases from V and 2 bases from J, with 20 bases between.

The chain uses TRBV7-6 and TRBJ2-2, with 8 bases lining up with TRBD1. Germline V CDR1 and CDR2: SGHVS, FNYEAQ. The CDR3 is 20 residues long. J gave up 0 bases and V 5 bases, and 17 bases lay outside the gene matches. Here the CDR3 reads CASSDPRGQGVGPNTGELFF. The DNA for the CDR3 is TGTGCCAGCAGCGACCCTCGCGGACAGGGCGTTGGGCCGAACACCGGGGAGCTGTTTTTT.

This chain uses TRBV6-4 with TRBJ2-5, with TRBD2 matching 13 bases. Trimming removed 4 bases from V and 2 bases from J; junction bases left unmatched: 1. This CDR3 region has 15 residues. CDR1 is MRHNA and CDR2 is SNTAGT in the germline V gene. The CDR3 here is CASSATSGGQETQYF. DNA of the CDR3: TGTGCCAGCAGTGCGACTAGCGGGGGGCAAGAGACCCAGTACTTC.